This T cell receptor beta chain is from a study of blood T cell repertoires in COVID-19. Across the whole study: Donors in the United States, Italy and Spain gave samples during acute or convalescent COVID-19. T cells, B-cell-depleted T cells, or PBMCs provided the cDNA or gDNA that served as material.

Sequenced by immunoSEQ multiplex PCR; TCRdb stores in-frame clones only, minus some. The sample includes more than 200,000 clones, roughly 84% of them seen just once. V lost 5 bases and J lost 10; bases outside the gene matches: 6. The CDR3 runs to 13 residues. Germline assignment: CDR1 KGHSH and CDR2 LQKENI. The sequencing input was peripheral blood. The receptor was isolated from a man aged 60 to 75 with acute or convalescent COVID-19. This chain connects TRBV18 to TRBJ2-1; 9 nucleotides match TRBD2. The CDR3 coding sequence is TGTGCCAGCTCAGAGACTAGCGGAGGAGAGCAGTTCTTC. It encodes CASSETSGGEQFF. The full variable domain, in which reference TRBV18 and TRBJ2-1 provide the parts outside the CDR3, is NAGVMQNPRHLVRRRGQEARLRCSPMKGHSHVYWYRQLPEEGLKFMVYLQKENIIDESGMPKERFSAEFPKEGPSILRIQQVVRGDSAAYFCASSETSGGEQFFGPGTRLTVL.